In this sample, the clone carrying this TCR beta chain turned up once. The germline V gene encodes CDR1 MNHNS and CDR2 SASEGT. CDR3 size: 14 residues. Trimming removed 2 bases from V and 5 bases from J; junction bases left unmatched: 1. This table comes from immunoSEQ multiplex PCR, and its TCRdb copy is limited to in-frame clones, with some not included. The repertoire holds 130,000 to 150,000 clones, with just under 85% as singletons. This sample stems from a study of blood T cell repertoires in COVID-19. Looking at the study overall: Whether acute or convalescent, the COVID-19 samples came from the United States, Italy and Spain.

The chain links TRBV6-1 to TRBJ2-2; TRBD2 matches at 8 bases. The clonotype originates from a woman between 40 and 50 years old with active or convalescent COVID-19. The sequencing input was peripheral blood. DNA of the CDR3: TGTGCCAGCAGTGAACGGGGGGGGACCGGGGAGCTGTTTTTT. It specifies CASSERGGTGELFF.